This T cell receptor beta chain emerged from a study of beta chain features in type 1 diabetes. Only a few counts were recorded for this clone. TCRB transcripts that were expressed got sequenced, as all of the isolated RNA had been reverse transcribed. Clones were sequenced by immunoSEQ multiplex PCR, and TCRdb holds only the in-frame ones, with some missing. The table includes about 620,000 clones, around a sixth detected once. CD4+ naive, central memory, regulatory and stem cell-like memory cells were sorted via CD45RO/CCR7/CD25/CD127/CD95/CD27. Trimming removed 5 bases at V and 3 bases at J, with 11 bases between. The germline gives CDR1 SGHVS, CDR2 FQNEAQ. The CDR3 consists of 13 residues.

This TCR came from a young man in good health. What was sequenced was naive CD4+ T cells from blood. The chain is built from TRBV7-8 and TRBJ2-7; the D is unclear. CDR3 in amino acids: CASSPPVSYEQYF. CDR3 sequence (DNA): TGTGCCAGCAGCCCCCCGGTCAGCTACGAGCAGTACTTC.